This T cell receptor (beta chain) was sequenced during a study of Graves' ophthalmopathy and Graves' hyperthyroidism. Germline trimming cut 4 bases from V and 5 bases from J; bases unmatched to any gene: 15. The germline gives CDR1 LNHNV, CDR2 YYDKDF (reference sequence). This CDR3 region has 19 residues. The study amplified TCR beta CDR3 regions using RNA transcripts. First-round RT-PCR relied on HTBI primers, and a second-round multiplex PCR came next. Each CDR3 protein is one row after TCRdb ran MiXCR on the multiplex PCR reads. The table shows 200,000 to 300,000 distinct CDR3 sequences, with around 45% occurring only once.

The sequence was obtained from an adult man with Graves' ophthalmopathy. The chain uses TRBV15 and TRBJ2-5; 14 bases map to TRBD2. The material sequenced was peripheral blood. DNA of the CDR3: TGTGCCACCAGCACCACATGGGGGACTAGCGGGGGATCGGGGGAGACCCAGTACTTC. Protein sequence: CATSTTWGTSGGSGETQYF.